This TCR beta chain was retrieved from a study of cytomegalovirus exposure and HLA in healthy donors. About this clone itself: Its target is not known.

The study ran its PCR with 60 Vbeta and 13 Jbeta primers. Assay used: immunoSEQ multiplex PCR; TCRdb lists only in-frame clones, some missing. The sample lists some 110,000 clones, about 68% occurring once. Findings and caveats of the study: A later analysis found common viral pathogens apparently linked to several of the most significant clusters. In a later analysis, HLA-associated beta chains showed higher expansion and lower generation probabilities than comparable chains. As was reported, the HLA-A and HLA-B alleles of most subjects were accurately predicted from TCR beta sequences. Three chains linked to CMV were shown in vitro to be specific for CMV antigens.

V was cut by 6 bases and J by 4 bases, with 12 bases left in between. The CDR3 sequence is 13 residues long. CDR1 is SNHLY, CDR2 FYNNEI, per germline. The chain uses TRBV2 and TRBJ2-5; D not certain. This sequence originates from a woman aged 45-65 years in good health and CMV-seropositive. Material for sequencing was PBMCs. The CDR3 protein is CASRVTGPETQYF. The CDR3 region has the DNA TGTGCCAGCAGAGTTACTGGGCCAGAGACCCAGTACTTC. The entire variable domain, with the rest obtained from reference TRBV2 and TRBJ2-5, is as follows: EPEVTQTPSHQVTQMGQEVILRCVPISNHLYFYWYRQILGQKVEFLVSFYNNEISEKSEIFDDQFSVERPDGSNFTLKIRSTKLEDSAMYFCASRVTGPETQYFGPGTRLLVL.